These T cell receptor beta chains were read from a single sample in a study of CD8 T cells in ankylosing spondylitis. In TCRdb, the 5' RACE reads were re-called with MiXCR into one record per CDR3 protein. There are around 150,000 distinct CDR3 sequences in the sample; around 42% occur only once, and roughly 15% lies in the top ten. What was sequenced was synovial fluid, either unsorted or a sorted T cell fraction (not recorded which). These receptors originate from a male donor with ankylosing spondylitis. Both conserved end residues are part of each CDR3. The order of the fields is CDR3 DNA, CDR3 protein, D gene, V gene, clone size, J gene. D genes are given only for firm matches. Only part of the rows carry a size: once, few, many, or a class if the clone is expanded.

DNA: TGTGCCAGCGGGGATGGAGCGGGCAATGAGCAGTTCTTC
CDR3: CASGDGAGNEQFF
D: -
V: TRBV9
size: -
J: TRBJ2-1

DNA: TGTGCCAGCAGGAAGGGGGTGCCGAACACCGGGGAGCTGTTTTTT
CDR3: CASRKGVPNTGELFF
D: -
V: TRBV12-3/TRBV12-4
size: -
J: TRBJ2-2

DNA: TGTGCCAGCTCACCGTTCCCACTAGATACAGATACGCAGTATTTT
CDR3: CASSPFPLDTDTQYF
D: -
V: TRBV18
size: few
J: TRBJ2-3

DNA: TGCAGTGCTAGATCTGTACTAGCGGGGGACCAAGAGACCCAGTACTTC
CDR3: CSARSVLAGDQETQYF
D: TRBD2
V: TRBV20-1
size: -
J: TRBJ2-5

DNA: TGTGCCAGCAGTTTACCATACAGGGCGCTTAACCCGAACACTGAAGCTTTCTTT
CDR3: CASSLPYRALNPNTEAFF
D: -
V: TRBV12-3/TRBV12-4
size: -
J: TRBJ1-1

DNA: TGCAGTGCTACTGAGAGCCGGGAGTGGTCCTACAATGAGCAGTTCTTC
CDR3: CSATESREWSYNEQFF
D: -
V: TRBV20-1
size: few
J: TRBJ2-1

DNA: TGCGCCAGCAGCTCTATGGGGGGCGTCGAGCAGTACTTC
CDR3: CASSSMGGVEQYF
D: -
V: TRBV5-1
size: -
J: TRBJ2-7

DNA: TGCGCCAGCAGCTCCGCCCCTCCGGGACAGGGCTCCTACGAGCAGTACTTC
CDR3: CASSSAPPGQGSYEQYF
D: TRBD1
V: TRBV5-1
size: few
J: TRBJ2-7

DNA: TGCAGTGCTTTCTGGGCCGCGGACAGGGGACCTATGAACACTGAAGCTTTCTTT
CDR3: CSAFWAADRGPMNTEAFF
D: TRBD1
V: TRBV20-1
size: -
J: TRBJ1-1

DNA: TGTGCCAGCACCCGATCCGACAGGCGGGGGGATGAGCAGTTCTTC
CDR3: CASTRSDRRGDEQFF
D: TRBD2
V: TRBV4-2
size: -
J: TRBJ2-1

DNA: TGTGCCAGCAGCCCTCGGGACGGCTTGGGGCTGTTTTTT
CDR3: CASSPRDGLGLFF
D: -
V: TRBV9
size: -
J: TRBJ1-4

DNA: TGTGCCAGCAGTTACAGGGGGCGAGAGACCCAGTACTTC
CDR3: CASSYRGRETQYF
D: TRBD1
V: TRBV6-5
size: -
J: TRBJ2-5

DNA: TGTGCCAGCAGTAGAGGGTCCATTTACGAGCAGTACTTC
CDR3: CASSRGSIYEQYF
D: -
V: TRBV27
size: -
J: TRBJ2-7

DNA: TGTGCCAGCAGCAGCCGTCGAAGCTTTAACTATGGCTACACCTTC
CDR3: CASSSRRSFNYGYTF
D: -
V: TRBV21-1
size: -
J: TRBJ1-2

DNA: TGTGCCAGCAGCTTAGCGCCCCTCGGGACGTACTATGGCTACACCTTC
CDR3: CASSLAPLGTYYGYTF
D: -
V: TRBV7-9
size: -
J: TRBJ1-2

DNA: TGCAGTGCTAGAATTCAGGTGCCCACTGAAGCTTTCTTT
CDR3: CSARIQVPTEAFF
D: -
V: TRBV20-1
size: -
J: TRBJ1-1